This T cell receptor (beta chain) was identified during a study of low-dose radiotherapy and immunotherapy resistance in tumors. V lost 4 bases and J lost 0, with 9 bases in between. The germline gives CDR1 SGHRS, CDR2 YFSETQ. The CDR3 is 14 amino acids. First-strand cDNA relied on TRAV- and TRBV-specific primers spanning alpha and beta chains. Amplification of TCRs used a constant-region primer and V-primer adapter for about 21 PCR cycles. TCRdb called the reads again in MiXCR, with one record for every CDR3 protein. The sample holds under 110,000 distinct CDR3 sequences, 20% seen once. Time point here: after trial treatment. Specified treatment: LDRT plus nivolumab, ipilimumab, low-dose cyclophosphamide and aspirin (RACIN trial). This clonotype was counted ten times or more.

The sequencing here drew on PBMCs, taken after low-dose radiotherapy plus immunotherapy. The receptor's source is a male donor with prostate cancer. The chain couples TRBV5-1 to TRBJ2-3; D gene ambiguous. As DNA, the CDR3 is TGCGCCAGCAGCCCAAATCCTAGCACAGATACGCAGTATTTT. Amino acids: CASSPNPSTDTQYF.